The next 13 T cell receptor beta chains were all read from a single sample in a study of cytomegalovirus exposure and HLA in healthy donors (dated by TCRdb to 2016 to 2017). Libraries were built with the immunoSEQ multiplex PCR assay. The immuneACCESS repertoire file appears here via TCRdb, limited to in-frame rearrangements. These files lack a portion of the clones; in checked studies, under half of the deficit traces to unresolved V genes, and the cause of the others is not known. The sample data list more than 300,000 clones, and around 86% of these were observed just once. Under 0.9% of the sample is taken by the ten largest. The sequenced material came from PBMCs. These receptors were taken from a woman younger than 35 in good health and CMV-seronegative.

The rearrangement joins TRBV13 to TRBJ2-2; 8 bases fit TRBD2. Germline V lookup: CDR1 PRHDT, CDR2 FYEKMQ (reference sequence). This CDR3 comprises 14 residues. The ends lost 7 bases at V and 6 bases at J; junction bases unmatched: 7. This CDR3 is CASTIAGLAGELFF. For the CDR3, the DNA is TGTGCCAGCACTATAGCGGGGTTGGCCGGGGAGCTGTTTTTT.

The V call is TRBV10-3, the J call TRBJ1-2; 10 positions match TRBD1. The CDR3 extends over 15 amino acids. Trimming removed 6 bases from V and 3 bases from J; junction bases left unmatched: 7. CDR1 and CDR2 from the germline V gene are ENHRY and SYGVKD. The DNA of the CDR3 is TGTGCCATCAGACCGGGACAGGGGAACGACTATGGCTACACCTTC. This codes for CAIRPGQGNDYGYTF.

The V and J genes are TRBV7-3 and TRBJ2-2; D uncertain. The germline V and J ends were trimmed by 3 bases and 8 bases, with 7 bases remaining between them. Germline loops: CDR1 SGHTA, CDR2 FQGTGA. This CDR3 contains 12 residues. The CDR3: CASSFNGGELFF. The CDR3 DNA is TGTGCCAGCAGCTTTAACGGGGGGGAGCTGTTTTTT.

The V and J genes are TRBV7-9 and TRBJ2-7; 12 bases match TRBD2. The CDR3 contains 17 residues. J was trimmed by 2 bases and V by 5 bases; bases with no gene match: 10. Per the germline V gene, CDR1 is SEHNR and CDR2 is FQNEAQ (reference sequence). The chain's CDR3 is CASSGTGTSGSTYEQYF. CDR3 sequence (DNA): TGTGCCAGCAGCGGGACCGGGACTAGCGGGTCCACCTACGAGCAGTACTTC.

This clone was picked up a small number of times. This CDR3 is CASSETQETQYF. The DNA for the CDR3 is TGTGCCAGCAGTGAGACACAAGAGACCCAGTACTTC. The genes are TRBV6-1 and TRBJ2-5; D gene uncertain. Germline-derived CDR1 and CDR2 are MNHNS and SASEGT. V lost 3 bases and J 2 bases, leaving 4 bases between the germline ends. This CDR3 region has 12 residues.

This sequence joins TRBV4-2 and TRBJ2-7; D might be TRBD1 (5 bases). The CDR3 length is 15 residues. CDR1 is LGHNA, CDR2 YNFKEQ, per germline. V lost 1 base, J lost 3 bases, and 13 bases lay in between. The CDR3 DNA sequence: TGTGCCAGCAGCCAAGTAGAACGACAGAACTACGAGCAGTACTTC. It encodes CASSQVERQNYEQYF.

The chain carries TRBV2 and TRBJ2-5; D is ambiguous. The CDR3 runs to 13 residues. With 2 bases removed from V and 4 bases from J, the gap between germline ends came to 8 bases. Germline V gives CDR1 SNHLY, CDR2 FYNNEI. CDR3 DNA sequence: TGTGCCAGCAGTGAACCGGCAGGAGAGACCCAGTACTTC. Residues: CASSEPAGETQYF.

V usage is TRBV28 and J usage is TRBJ2-1; D is possibly TRBD2 (6 bases). The CDR3 loop spans 12 amino acids. The V and J ends lost 4 bases and 11 bases respectively, with 12 bases between them. CDR1 is MDHEN and CDR2 is SYDVKM in the germline V gene. CDR3 loop: CASSWGELKQFF. The DNA for the CDR3 is TGTGCCAGCAGTTGGGGGGAATTAAAGCAGTTCTTC.

The chain joins TRBV12-1 to TRBJ1-2; the table's D call, TRBD1, has no DNA check behind it. TRBV12-1 is designated a pseudogene. This CDR3 comprises 14 residues. The CDR3 protein is CASSFNRANYGYTF. The CDR3 DNA is TGTGCCAGCAGCTTTAACAGGGCTAACTATGGCTACACCTTC.

This clone occurred a few times. This rearrangement joins TRBV18 to TRBJ1-5; 7 positions match TRBD1. V lost 6 bases and J lost 0; bases outside the gene matches: 2. The CDR3 length is 14 residues. CDR1 and CDR2 (germline): KGHSH, LQKENI. For the CDR3, the DNA is TGTGCCAGCTCGGGGACAGATAGCAATCAGCCCCAGCATTTT. The encoded protein is CASSGTDSNQPQHF.

This chain uses TRBV4-1 with TRBJ2-7; weak D call: TRBD2 (6 bases). CDR1 MGHRA and CDR2 YSYEKL come from the germline V gene. This CDR3 spans 14 amino acids. V dropped 4 bases and J dropped 2 bases, with 12 bases sitting between them. The DNA of the CDR3 is TGCGCCAGCAGCCTTCGGGACTCCACCTACGAGCAGTACTTC. Translation: CASSLRDSTYEQYF.

V is TRBV28 and J is TRBJ1-2, with 11 positions matching TRBD1. CDR3 length: 15 residues. Germline V CDR1 and CDR2: MDHEN, SYDVKM. V trimming: 6 bases; J trimming: 7 bases; junction bases outside the gene matches: 10. The CDR3 nucleotides read TGTGCCAGCAGCGGACAGGGGGCGCCCTACGCTGGCTACACCTTC. Translating it yields CASSGQGAPYAGYTF.

This sequence joins TRBV4-1 and TRBJ2-7; 7 bases are shared with TRBD1. J gave up 3 bases and V 0 bases, and 8 bases lay outside the gene matches. The germline V gene encodes CDR1 MGHRA and CDR2 YSYEKL. The CDR3 contains 16 residues. CDR3 sequence (DNA): TGCGCCAGCAGCCAAGATAAGGGACAGAGGTACTACGAGCAGTACTTC. It yields the protein CASSQDKGQRYYEQYF.